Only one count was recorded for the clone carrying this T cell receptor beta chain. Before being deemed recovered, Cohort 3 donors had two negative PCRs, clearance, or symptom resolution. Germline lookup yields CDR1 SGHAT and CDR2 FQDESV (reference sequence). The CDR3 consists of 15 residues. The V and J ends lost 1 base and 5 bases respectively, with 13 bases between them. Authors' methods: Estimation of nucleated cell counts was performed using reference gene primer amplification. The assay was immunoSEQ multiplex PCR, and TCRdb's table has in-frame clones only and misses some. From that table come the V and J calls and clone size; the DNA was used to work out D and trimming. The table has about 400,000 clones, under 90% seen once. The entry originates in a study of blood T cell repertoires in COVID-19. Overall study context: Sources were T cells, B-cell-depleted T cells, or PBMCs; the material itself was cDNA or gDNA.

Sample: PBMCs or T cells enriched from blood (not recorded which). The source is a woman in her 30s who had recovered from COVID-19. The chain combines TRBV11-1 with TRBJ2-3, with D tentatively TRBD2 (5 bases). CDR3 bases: TGTGCCAGCAGCTTAGTCGGGCTAGCCCAAGATACGCAGTATTTT. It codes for CASSLVGLAQDTQYF. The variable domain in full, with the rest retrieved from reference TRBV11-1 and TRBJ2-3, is EAEVAQSPRYKITEKSQAVAFWCDPISGHATLYWYRQILGQGPELLVQFQDESVVDDSQLPKDRFSAERLKGVDSTLKIQPAELGDSAMYLCASSLVGLAQDTQYFGPGTRLTVL.